This T cell receptor beta chain was identified in a study of CD8 T cells in ankylosing spondylitis. Whole-study results and caveats: Blood from ankylosing spondylitis patients appeared to carry a characteristic roughly eight-variant TCR beta motif. The study looked at matched synovial fluid samples from ankylosing spondylitis patients. Disease-linked clones were reported to be significantly enriched there.

Libraries of TCR beta came from quantitative 5'-RACE with molecular barcodes. TCRdb reprocessed the 5' RACE reads with MiXCR, giving one entry per CDR3 protein. Among about 220,000 distinct CDR3 sequences listed, about 7% were seen once. CDR1 and CDR2 (germline): SGHRS, YFSETQ. The CDR3 has 16 amino acids. Trimming cost V 4 bases and J 4 bases, with 19 bases left between them. With respect to this clonotype: Its antigen remains unidentified.

The V gene is TRBV5-1, the J gene TRBJ2-3, with TRBD2 as a possible D gene (6 bases). Sample: blood, either unsorted or a sorted T cell fraction (not recorded which). The receptor was isolated from a male donor with ankylosing spondylitis. As DNA, the CDR3 is TGCGCCAGCAGCCTCAATCTAGCGATTGGTGCAGATACGCAGTATTTT. Its translation is CASSLNLAIGADTQYF. Variable domain in full (rest from reference TRBV5-1 and TRBJ2-3): KAGVTQTPRYLIKTRGQQVTLSCSPISGHRSVSWYQQTPGQGLQFLFEYFSETQRNKGNFPGRFSGRQFSNSRSEMNVSTLELGDSALYLCASSLNLAIGADTQYFGPGTRLTVL.